This is a list of T cell receptor beta chains from one sample in a study of cytomegalovirus exposure and HLA in healthy donors. Generated by immunoSEQ multiplex PCR, the TCRdb table keeps only in-frame clones and is missing some. Among about 130,000 clones, roughly four fifths were seen once, and the ten largest hold 5% to 7%. The sample was PBMCs. The receptors derive from a woman between 40 and 55 years old in good health and CMV-seropositive. CDR3s include the opening cysteine and the closing phenylalanine or tryptophan. Each record gives: J gene, V gene, D gene, clone size, CDR3 DNA, CDR3 protein. A D gene is named only where the DNA matches it firmly. Only part of the rows carry a size: once, few, many, or a class if the clone is expanded.

TRBJ1-2 TRBV5-8 TRBD1 - TGTGCCAGCAGCTTAACAGGGGGAAGCTATGGCTACACCTTC CASSLTGGSYGYTF
TRBJ2-7 TRBV5-4 - - TGTGCCAGCAGCTCCCGGGAAACCTACGAGCAGTACTTC CASSSRETYEQYF
TRBJ2-5 TRBV2 TRBD2 - TGTGCCAGCAGAGAGCGGGGGAACCGTGAGACCCAGTACTTC CASRERGNRETQYF
TRBJ1-1 TRBV19 - - TGTGCCAGTATTCCACAGGGTGGTAACACTGAAGCTTTCTTT CASIPQGGNTEAFF
TRBJ2-7 TRBV4-2 TRBD1 - TGTGCCAGCAGCCCCAGGACAGGGGGCACCGACGAGCAGTACTTC CASSPRTGGTDEQYF
TRBJ2-5 TRBV5-4 - - TGTGCCAGCAGCTCCCGACAGCTCCAAGAGACCCAGTACTTC CASSSRQLQETQYF
TRBJ2-1 TRBV5-1 TRBD1 - TGCGCCAGCAGCTTGGTAACCGGGACAGGGGAGCTCCTATACAATGAGCAGTTCTTC CASSLVTGTGELLYNEQFF
TRBJ2-5 TRBV4-2 - - TGTGCCAGCAGCCAAGATGCAGGTCTCCAAGAGACCCAGTACTTC CASSQDAGLQETQYF
TRBJ2-7 TRBV28 - - TGTGCCAGCATCAAAAGCGGAGGGGGGGCCTACGAGCAGTACTTC CASIKSGGGAYEQYF
TRBJ2-2 TRBV5-1 - - TGCGCCAGCAGCTTACAAAACCTGCGGGGCACCGGGGAGCTGTTTTTT CASSLQNLRGTGELFF
TRBJ2-7 TRBV28 TRBD2 - TGTGCCAGCACGCTACTAGCGGGGAGCTACGAGCAGTACTTC CASTLLAGSYEQYF
TRBJ1-3 TRBV7-3 - - TGTGCCAGCAGCTTCCGGGGGGGCTCTGGAAACACCATATATTTT CASSFRGGSGNTIYF
TRBJ1-1 TRBV20-1 - few TGCAGTGCCTTCCTCACTGAAGCTTTCTTT CSAFLTEAFF
TRBJ2-1 TRBV7-9 TRBD2 - TGTGCCAGCAGCTTAGTCAGCGGGAGATCTCCCAATGAGCAGTTCTTC CASSLVSGRSPNEQFF
TRBJ2-7 TRBV28 - - TGTGCCAGCAAGTTCGGGATTTACGAGCAGTACTTC CASKFGIYEQYF
TRBJ2-7 TRBV18 TRBD1 - TGTGCCAGCTCACCACCTAAGGGGACAGGCTCCTACGAGCAGTACTTC CASSPPKGTGSYEQYF
TRBJ1-1 TRBV5-1 - - TGCGCCAGCAGCTTGGTCCCCCAGACAGGCCTGATGAACACTGAAGCTTTCTTT CASSLVPQTGLMNTEAFF
TRBJ2-7 TRBV7-2 TRBD1 - TGTGCCAGCAGCACTCGACAGGGGGCAAACGAGCAGTACTTC CASSTRQGANEQYF
TRBJ2-3 TRBV9 - - TGTGCCAGCAGCGTAGAGTACAGGGTAACAGATACGCAGTATTTT CASSVEYRVTDTQYF
TRBJ1-2 TRBV11-2 TRBD1 few TGTGCCAGCAGCCTCCGGGAGACAGGGGGGAACTATGGCTACACCTTC CASSLRETGGNYGYTF
TRBJ2-3 TRBV5-6 - - TGTGCCAGCAGTCTTTCGGGGGATGGAAGCACAGATACGCAGTATTTT CASSLSGDGSTDTQYF
TRBJ1-2 TRBV18 - - TGTGCCAGCTCACCAACTCGCGACATCTCTTACTATGGCTACACCTTC CASSPTRDISYYGYTF
TRBJ2-1 TRBV7-9 TRBD1 few TGTGCCAGCAGCTTAGAGGGGACAGGGTACAGTGAGCAGTTCTTC CASSLEGTGYSEQFF
TRBJ1-6 TRBV5-4 TRBD1 - TGTGCCAGCAGCTGGGACAGGGGGCAATCACCCCTCCACTTT CASSWDRGQSPLHF
TRBJ1-5 TRBV19 - - TGTGCCAGTAGTATGGGGACACTGCGGGATCAGCCCCAGCATTTT CASSMGTLRDQPQHF
TRBJ1-1 TRBV30 TRBD1 once TGTGCCTGGAGAGGACAGGGGCCGATGGCTGAAGCTTTCTTT CAWRGQGPMAEAFF
TRBJ1-5 TRBV19 - - TGTGCCAGTAGTATTGGAGGTTATAGCAATCAGCCCCAGCATTTT CASSIGGYSNQPQHF
TRBJ2-7 TRBV6-5 TRBD1 once TGTTCTCATCGGGACAGCGCCTACGAGCAGTACTTC CSHRDSAYEQYF
TRBJ2-1 TRBV10-3 TRBD2 - TGTGCCATCAGTGGTTTGTCGGGGGGGCAGAATGAGCAGTTCTTC CAISGLSGGQNEQFF
TRBJ1-2 TRBV6-1 TRBD1 - TGTGCCAGCAGCTCTCCAGGGGGTGTCTATGGCTACACCTTC CASSSPGGVYGYTF
TRBJ2-1 TRBV29-1 - - TGCAGCGTTGAAGACGGTTTCTTC CSVEDGFF